The clone carrying this TCR beta chain has more than one count but fewer than ten. Trimming took 5 bases from V and 8 from J; bases not matched to a gene: 8. This CDR3 is 16 amino acids long. Germline V gene sequence: CDR1 MDHEN, CDR2 SYDVKM. These data belong to a study of T cells in Graves' hyperthyroidism and ophthalmopathy. Patients were aged 18 to 65, had disease duration under 2 months, and had newly diagnosed hyperthyroidism. Uncontrolled infection, other autoimmune disease, pregnancy or lactation led to exclusion. Amplified TCR beta CDR3 regions derived from RNA transcripts. During a first-round RT-PCR of the TCR CDR3, the HTBI primer set was used. TCRdb passed the multiplex PCR reads through MiXCR, listing each CDR3 protein once. The table shows about 720,000 distinct CDR3 sequences, with roughly 15% occurring only once.

The TCR comes from a man younger than 30 with Graves' hyperthyroidism. The rearrangement links TRBV28 to TRBJ2-1, with 14 bases identical to TRBD2. Material: blood. The CDR3 protein is CASSLGLAGAKDEQFF. The DNA for the CDR3 is TGTGCCAGCAGTCTGGGACTAGCGGGAGCTAAGGATGAGCAGTTCTTC.